This TCR beta chain was sequenced during a study of blood T cell repertoires in COVID-19. The length of the CDR3 is 13 residues. Germline CDR1 is GTSNPN and CDR2 is SVGIG (reference sequence). Trimming shortened V by 2 bases and J by 5 bases, and 12 bases separated the two germline ends. The method was immunoSEQ multiplex PCR; TCRdb's version includes in-frame clones alone and lacks a portion of them. The table lists 130,000 to 150,000 clones, around 87% of them singletons, with approximately 11% in the top ten. What the recovered Cohort 3 donors had was two negative PCRs, clearance, or symptom resolution.

This receptor was obtained from a man aged 55 to 69 who had recovered from COVID-19. The J gene is TRBJ2-5, the V gene TRBV30; D uncertain. The sample comprised PBMCs or T cells enriched from blood (not recorded which). DNA for the CDR3: TGTGCCTGGAGTAGGAGCATTTTGGAGACCCAGTACTTC. It specifies CAWSRSILETQYF.